The 14 T cell receptor beta chains given below trace back to one sample, sequenced in a study of shared clonotypes between healthy human individuals (dated by TCRdb to about 2020). Libraries were built with the immunoSEQ multiplex PCR assay. The table was pulled from immuneACCESS by TCRdb, which kept in-frame rearrangements only. Such tables lose some clones; where checked, under half of the loss comes from unresolved V genes, and the rest has no known cause. The sample table shows 2 million to 2.5 million clones, and roughly 92% are seen once. Clones ranked in the top ten supply 0.37% of the sample. Sequencing used naive CD4+ T cells from PBMCs. Interpreted using the paper, the cell subset or site label stands for: CD45RA+ positively selected. The receptors here all came from a man between 18 and 35 years old in good health. Some clones in this sample may be carry-over from other donors' samples.

This clone has only a few counts. The V and J genes are TRBV30 and TRBJ1-1, with unresolved D. CDR3 length: 13 amino acids. Germline assignment: CDR1 GTSNPN and CDR2 SVGIG (reference sequence). The ends were cut back, 4 bases at V and 0 bases at J, with 9 bases in the middle. Written as DNA, the CDR3 is TGTGCCTGGAAGCGGGTCCTGAACACTGAAGCTTTCTTT. Its protein is CAWKRVLNTEAFF.

J is TRBJ2-2 and V is TRBV9; TRBD1 might be the D (6 bases). The CDR3 runs to 15 residues. V lost 4 bases to trimming and J lost 3 bases, with 13 bases between them. Germline V CDR1 and CDR2: SGDLS, YYNGEE. CDR3 nucleotide sequence: TGTGCCAGCAGCCTGGGTACAGGGTACACCGGGGAGCTGTTTTTT. Translation: CASSLGTGYTGELFF.

This chain uses TRBV5-1 with TRBJ2-5, with 13 bases lining up with TRBD2. The CDR3 has 15 residues. Losses at the gene ends were 2 bases for V and 5 bases for J; bases not matched to a gene: 3. Per germline, CDR1 SGHRS and CDR2 YFSETQ. The CDR3, as DNA: TGCGCCAGCAGCTTTGGGACTAGCGGGAAGGAGACCCAGTACTTC. Translated: CASSFGTSGKETQYF.

About this clone itself: Other DNA sequences in the same sample also yield this CDR3. The V call is TRBV5-4, the J call TRBJ2-6, with D possibly being TRBD2 (6 bases). Trimming shortened V by 4 bases and J by 0 bases, and 8 bases separated the two germline ends. The CDR3 consists of 15 residues. The germline gives CDR1 SGHNT, CDR2 YYREEE (reference sequence). CDR3 residues: CASSLGSSGANVLTF. The CDR3 region has the DNA TGTGCCAGCAGCCTCGGGAGCTCTGGGGCCAACGTCCTGACTTTC.

This clone was detected only once. CDR3 in DNA: TGTGCCAGCAGTTTATACCCGGGGGGACAGGGAACTGAAGCTTTCTTT. Residues: CASSLYPGGQGTEAFF. This rearrangement joins TRBV28 to TRBJ1-1; 9 positions agree with TRBD1. The CDR3 has 16 amino acids. V gave up 1 base and J gave up 5 bases; unmatched junction bases: 8. The germline CDR1 and CDR2 sequences are MDHEN and SYDVKM.

The chain is built from TRBV6-1 and TRBJ2-7; 11 nucleotides match TRBD2. CDR1 MNHNS and CDR2 SASEGT come from the germline V gene. This CDR3 has 16 residues. V dropped 6 bases and J dropped 3; count of bases not matched to a gene: 10. CDR3 in DNA: TGTGCCAGCAGGGAAACCGGGACTAGCGGAGTCTACGAGCAGTACTTC. Protein sequence: CASRETGTSGVYEQYF.

V is TRBV5-1 and J is TRBJ2-1; the D gene is possibly TRBD1 (5 bases). Trimming shortened V by 0 bases and J by 15 bases, and 19 bases separated the two germline ends. The CDR3 extends over 14 amino acids. CDR1 SGHRS and CDR2 YFSETQ come from the germline V gene. The CDR3 bases are TGCGCCAGCAGCTTGGAGCCAGGGATCCCTGCCTCGTTCTTC. Protein product: CASSLEPGIPASFF.

J is TRBJ2-7 and V is TRBV7-3; TRBD2 might be the D (6 bases). The CDR3 has 15 amino acids. From germline, CDR1 is SGHTA and CDR2 FQGTGA. V lost 3 bases to trimming and J lost 2 bases, with 14 bases between them. The DNA of the CDR3 is TGTGCCAGCAGCTTTAGGCGTTGGGAGGCCTACGAGCAGTACTTC. The encoded protein is CASSFRRWEAYEQYF.

The V gene is TRBV30, the J gene TRBJ2-7; D might be TRBD2 (5 bases). The germline gives CDR1 GTSNPN, CDR2 SVGIG (reference sequence). V lost 5 bases, J lost 2 bases, and 13 bases lay in between. The CDR3 runs 13 residues. The CDR3: CAWAGGNAYEQYF. CDR3 nucleotides: TGTGCCTGGGCGGGCGGTAATGCCTACGAGCAGTACTTC. Combining the CDR3 with reference TRBV30 and TRBJ2-7 gives the whole variable domain SQTIHQWPATLVQPVGSPLSLECTVEGTSNPNLYWYRQAAGRGLQLLFYSVGIGQISSEVPQNLSASRPQDRQFILSSKKLLLSDSGFYLCAWAGGNAYEQYFGPGTRLTVT.

The gene calls are TRBV28 and TRBJ2-7, with TRBD2 matching over 8 bases. The germline CDR1 and CDR2 sequences are MDHEN and SYDVKM. This CDR3 has 16 amino acids. With V trimmed by 1 base and J by 4 bases, 9 bases remained unmatched. This CDR3 is CASSLYLREGRYEQYF. CDR3 sequence (DNA): TGTGCCAGCAGTTTATACCTTCGGGAGGGGCGGTACGAGCAGTACTTC.

CDR3 region: CASSLGGRGAGETQYF. DNA for the CDR3: TGTGCCAGCAGTTTGGGCGGGCGGGGAGCCGGGGAGACCCAGTACTTC. This chain connects TRBV27 to TRBJ2-5; tentative D call: TRBD2 (6 bases). Trimming cost V 3 bases and J 5 bases, with 19 bases left between them. The CDR3 has 16 amino acids. CDR1 is MNHEY, CDR2 SMNVEV, per germline (reference sequence).

The rearrangement joins TRBV27 to TRBJ2-1; D remains unclear. Trimming removed 0 bases from V and 6 bases from J, with 9 bases in between. The CDR3 contains 14 residues. In germline, CDR1 is MNHEY, CDR2 SMNVEV (reference sequence). CDR3 in DNA: TGTGCCAGCAGTTTATCGGCCAGTACCAATGAGCAGTTCTTC. Translation gives CASSLSASTNEQFF.

V is TRBV5-4 and J is TRBJ1-4, with 7 bases that match TRBD1. The CDR3 spans 13 residues. From germline, CDR1 is SGHNT and CDR2 YYREEE (reference sequence). The junction had 3 bases not matched to a gene; V was cut back by 4 bases and J by 6 bases. The CDR3 here is CASSVRGDEKLFF. The CDR3 DNA follows: TGTGCCAGCAGCGTCAGGGGGGATGAAAAACTGTTTTTT.

The chain joins TRBV30 to TRBJ1-3; D is ambiguous. Germline V gives CDR1 GTSNPN, CDR2 SVGIG (reference sequence). Trimming left V 1 base short and J 11 bases short, with 15 bases between. The CDR3 is 13 amino acids. In nucleotides, the CDR3 is TGTGCCTGGAGTGCCCCCGGACTTCGGGCCATATATTTT. Its protein is CAWSAPGLRAIYF.